This T cell receptor (beta chain) was recorded in a study of immune evolution from preneoplasia to lung adenocarcinoma. Data came from immunoSEQ multiplex PCR; TCRdb stores just in-frame clones and leaves some out. The top ten hold about 4.3% of the sample, which has roughly 40,000 clones, approximately 80% seen once. The CDR3 has 15 amino acids. Germline values: CDR1 MGHRA, CDR2 YSYEKL. The V gene end was trimmed by 3 bases and the J gene end by 7 bases; junction bases not matched to a gene: 3. Sequenced input: FFPE invasive lung adenocarcinoma tissue. The V call is TRBV4-1, the J call TRBJ2-3, with TRBD2 matching 14 bases. The TCR originated in a person in their sixties or seventies with lung adenocarcinoma. CDR3 residues: CASSHGLAGGNTQYF. CDR3 DNA sequence: TGCGCCAGCAGCCACGGACTAGCGGGAGGAAATACGCAGTATTTT.